This T cell receptor (beta chain) was recorded in a study of T cell responses to AZD1222 COVID-19 vaccine. The CDR3 runs 15 residues. Germline CDR1 and CDR2: MGHRA and YSYEKL. Trimming cost V 0 bases and J 4 bases, with 12 bases left between them. Study findings and constraints: Vaccine-associated CD4 TCRs spanned spike, dominant at 160-218 and 743-854. The donors showed a predominance of white British ancestry and of females, with possible underestimation of clonal diversity. Repertoire collection took place solely once the T cell response had peaked. Just five to seven people given AZD1222 tested seropositive at baseline.

Here immunoSEQ multiplex PCR was the method, and the copy in TCRdb shows in-frame clones only, minus some. The sample holds some 56,000 clones, approximately 85% seen once. Comment on this clone: What it binds is not known. Other DNA sequences within the sample encode an identical CDR3.

The chain employs TRBV4-1 and TRBJ1-2, with D perhaps matching TRBD1 (5 bases). Sequenced here: peripheral blood, sampled on day 0 of AZD1222 vaccination. The TCR sequence derives from an adult in good health. The CDR3: CASSQELRESYGYTF. DNA of the CDR3: TGCGCCAGCAGCCAAGAACTCAGGGAAAGCTATGGCTACACCTTC.